This record covers a single TCR beta chain. Authors' methods: Estimation of nucleated cell counts relied on the amplification of reference gene primers. Using immunoSEQ multiplex PCR, the repertoire was profiled, and TCRdb retains in-frame clones only, with some absent. Clonal size and the V and J genes are those of that table, whereas D and trimming came from the DNA. Of 150,000 to 200,000 clones in the sample, about nine tenths were seen once. These data come from a study of blood T cell repertoires in COVID-19. Study at large: PBMCs, B-cell-depleted T cells, or T cells were the source of the cDNA or gDNA that made up the material.

Germline CDR1 reads ENHRY; CDR2 reads SYGVKD. The CDR3 extends over 16 amino acids. V lost 8 bases to trimming and J lost 7 bases; unmatched junction nucleotides: 13. Sequencing was carried out using peripheral blood. This rearrangement joins TRBV10-3 to TRBJ2-2; the match to TRBD2 covers 10 bases. The receptor was derived from a man younger than 35 with COVID-19, enrolled during active disease. The CDR3 DNA is TGTGCCATCGGAGACCAAGCGGGAGGGGCGGGCGGGGAGCTGTTTTTT. This sequence encodes CAIGDQAGGAGGELFF.